This TCR beta chain was sequenced for a study of shared clonotypes between healthy human individuals. At the level of the study: A couple of female and three male donors aged 18 to 49 were enrolled.

The CDR3 length is 14 residues. CDR1 is SGHKS and CDR2 is YYEKEE in the germline V gene (reference sequence). With 5 bases removed from V and 0 bases from J, the gap between germline ends came to 9 bases. For genomic DNA, unsorted samples relied on around 93 million PBMCs. Among the unsorted PBMC samples, replicate PCRs used around 300 ng DNA, roughly 30,000 T cell genomes. Repertoires were generated with immunoSEQ multiplex PCR, while TCRdb's copy carries only in-frame clones and drops some. The sample contains hundreds of thousands of clones, just over 75% of which appear only once. The chain uses TRBV5-5 and TRBJ1-5; D unresolved. Sequences were obtained from PBMCs. The source is a woman between 40 and 50 years old in good health. Some clones in this sample may be carry-over from other donors' samples. The chain's CDR3 is CASSTSYSNQPQHF. CDR3 sequence (DNA): TGTGCCAGCAGTACCAGTTATAGCAATCAGCCCCAGCATTTT.